This T cell receptor beta chain is from a study of vaccination effects on CD4 cells after COVID-19. Broader study findings: Marked contraction was observed in infection-induced and vaccine-induced clones late after vaccination.

On this clone: Its antigen is unidentified.

Looked up from germline, CDR1 is MNHEY and CDR2 is SVGAGI. The CDR3 has 13 residues. The V and J ends lost 5 bases and 11 bases respectively, with 16 bases between them. Sequenced by immunoSEQ multiplex PCR; TCRdb stores in-frame clones only, minus some. The table records 55,000 or so clones, roughly two thirds of them present only once. Antigen-specific CD4+ T cell clonotypes were called by their expansion after viral peptide-pool culture in ViraFEST. It was after 10 days of culture that CD4+ T cells were isolated. The study found no prior SARS-CoV-2 infection in the vaccine recipients, who tested negative for nucleocapsid antibodies. Each well held 2 million to 2.5 million PBMC cultured with about 9.1 ug/ml peptides and approximately 11 IU/ml IL-2.

Source: CD4+ T cells from PBMCs cultured with SARS-CoV-2 spike peptides, taken before COVID-19 vaccination. The TCR originated in a human donor who received a COVID-19 vaccine. This chain connects TRBV6-5 to TRBJ2-1; maybe TRBD1 (6 bases). The CDR3 is CASSPSGGPQQFF. The DNA for the CDR3 is TGTGCCAGCAGTCCTTCTGGGGGCCCCCAGCAGTTCTTC.